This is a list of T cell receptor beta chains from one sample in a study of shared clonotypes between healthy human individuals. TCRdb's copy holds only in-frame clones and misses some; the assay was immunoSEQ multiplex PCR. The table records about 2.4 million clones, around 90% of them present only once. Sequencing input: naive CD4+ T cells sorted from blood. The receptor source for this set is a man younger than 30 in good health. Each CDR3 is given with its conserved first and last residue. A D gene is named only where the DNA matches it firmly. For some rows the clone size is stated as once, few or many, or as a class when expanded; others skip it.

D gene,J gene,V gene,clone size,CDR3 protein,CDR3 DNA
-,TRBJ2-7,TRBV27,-,CASSLRTGRDYEQYF,TGTGCCAGCAGTTTAAGGACAGGGAGGGACTACGAGCAGTACTTC
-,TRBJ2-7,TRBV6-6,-,CASSQGSYEQYF,TGTGCCAGCAGTCAGGGCTCCTACGAGCAGTACTTC
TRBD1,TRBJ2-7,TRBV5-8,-,CASSAGTGRTIHEQYF,TGTGCCAGCAGCGCGGGGACAGGAAGGACTATTCACGAGCAGTACTTC
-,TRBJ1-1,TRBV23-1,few,CASPTDDTEAFF,TGCGCCAGTCCTACCGACGACACTGAAGCTTTCTTT
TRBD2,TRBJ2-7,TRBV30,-,CAWSRLAVHEQYF,TGTGCCTGGAGTAGACTAGCGGTACACGAGCAGTACTTC
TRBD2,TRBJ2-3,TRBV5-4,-,CASSLAGGSTDTQYF,TGTGCCAGCAGCTTGGCTGGCGGGAGTACAGATACGCAGTATTTT
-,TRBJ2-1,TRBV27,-,CASQLRSSYNEQFF,TGTGCCAGTCAGTTGAGGAGCTCCTACAATGAGCAGTTCTTC
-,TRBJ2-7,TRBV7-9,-,CASSPEVGLGSSYEQYF,TGTGCCAGCAGCCCAGAGGTGGGACTCGGAAGCTCCTACGAGCAGTACTTC
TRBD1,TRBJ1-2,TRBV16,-,CASSREQGADGYTF,TGTGCCAGCAGCCGGGAACAGGGGGCCGATGGCTACACCTTC
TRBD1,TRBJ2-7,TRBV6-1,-,CASSITGTGSHEQYF,TGTGCCAGCAGTATAACCGGGACAGGGTCCCACGAGCAGTACTTC
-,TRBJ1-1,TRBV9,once,CASSLRPLNTEAFF,TGTGCCAGCAGCCTCAGGCCTCTGAACACTGAAGCTTTCTTT
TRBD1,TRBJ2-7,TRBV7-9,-,CASSPAGYGQGRSYEQYF,TGTGCCAGCAGTCCTGCGGGGTACGGACAGGGGCGCTCCTACGAGCAGTACTTC
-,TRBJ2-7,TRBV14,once,CASSGRASYEQYF,TGTGCCAGCAGCGGGCGAGCGTCGTACGAGCAGTACTTC
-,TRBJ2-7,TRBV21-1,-,CASSKSEQYF,TGTGCCAGCAGCAAATCTGAGCAGTACTTC
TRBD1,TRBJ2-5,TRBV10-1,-,CASSEGQGARETQYF,TGCGCCAGCAGTGAAGGACAGGGGGCGCGGGAGACCCAGTACTTC
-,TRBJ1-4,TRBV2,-,CASSEGQGGEKLFF,TGTGCCAGCAGTGAAGGTCAGGGAGGCGAAAAACTGTTTTTT
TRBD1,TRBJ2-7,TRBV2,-,CASRADRGYEQYF,TGTGCCAGCAGGGCAGACAGGGGGTACGAGCAGTACTTC
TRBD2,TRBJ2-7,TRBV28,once,CASRPGGSSYEQYF,TGTGCCAGCAGGCCGGGAGGGTCATCCTACGAGCAGTACTTC
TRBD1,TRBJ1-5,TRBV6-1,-,CALNQGGPNQPQHF,TGTGCCCTCAACCAGGGGGGCCCCAATCAGCCCCAGCATTTT
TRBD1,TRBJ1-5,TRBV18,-,CASSPQTGLNQPQHF,TGTGCCAGCTCACCCCAGACAGGGCTCAATCAGCCCCAGCATTTT
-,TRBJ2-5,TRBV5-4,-,CASSLDGLGETQYF,TGTGCCAGCAGCTTGGACGGGTTGGGAGAGACCCAGTACTTC
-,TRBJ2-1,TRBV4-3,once,CASSRGSGEQFF,TGCGCCAGCAGCCGCGGTAGCGGTGAGCAGTTCTTC
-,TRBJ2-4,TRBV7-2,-,CASSLTHGVLAKNIQYF,TGTGCCAGCAGCCTTACCCACGGGGTGCTAGCCAAAAACATTCAGTACTTC
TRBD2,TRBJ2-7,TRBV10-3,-,CASSYGGTGGPGEQYF,TGTGCCAGCAGTTACGGGGGGACGGGAGGGCCCGGCGAGCAGTACTTC
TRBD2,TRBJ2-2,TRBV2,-,CASSFELAGTGELFF,TGTGCCAGCAGTTTTGAACTAGCGGGAACCGGGGAGCTGTTTTTT
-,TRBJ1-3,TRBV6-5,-,CASRRQRNSGNTIYF,TGTGCCAGCAGAAGACAGCGGAACTCTGGAAACACCATATATTTT
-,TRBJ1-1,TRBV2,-,CASTRAAEPKEAFF,TGTGCCAGCACCAGAGCTGCGGAGCCAAAAGAAGCTTTCTTT
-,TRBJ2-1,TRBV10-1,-,CASSEIGGFSYNEQFF,TGCGCCAGCAGTGAGATTGGGGGCTTCTCCTACAATGAGCAGTTCTTC
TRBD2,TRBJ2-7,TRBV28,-,CASSFRLAGEYEQYF,TGTGCCAGCAGTTTCAGACTAGCGGGGGAATACGAGCAGTACTTC
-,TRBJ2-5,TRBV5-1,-,CASSLNSRRETQYF,TGCGCCAGCAGCTTGAATTCCAGGCGGGAGACCCAGTACTTC
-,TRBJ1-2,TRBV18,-,CASSPPTGRYGYTF,TGTGCCAGCTCACCACCCACAGGGAGATATGGCTACACCTTC
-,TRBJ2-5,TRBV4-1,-,CASSQDQGTQYF,TGCGCCAGCAGCCAAGATCAGGGGACCCAGTACTTC
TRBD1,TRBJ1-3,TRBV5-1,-,CASSLGTGGGNTIYF,TGCGCCAGCAGCTTGGGGACAGGGGGAGGAAACACCATATATTTT
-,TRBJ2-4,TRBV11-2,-,CASSLEGNIQYF,TGTGCCAGCAGCTTAGAAGGAAACATTCAGTACTTC
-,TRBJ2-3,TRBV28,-,CASSSQHPGTWGTDTQYF,TGTGCCAGCAGTTCTCAGCATCCGGGGACCTGGGGCACAGATACGCAGTATTTT
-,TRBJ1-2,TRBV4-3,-,CASSQASFNYGYTF,TGCGCCAGCAGCCAAGCCAGTTTTAACTATGGCTACACCTTC
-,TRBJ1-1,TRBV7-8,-,CASSLRISEAFF,TGTGCCAGCAGCTTGCGGATCTCTGAAGCTTTCTTT
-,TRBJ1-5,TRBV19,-,CASSIGRTSNQPQHF,TGTGCCAGTAGTATTGGACGGACTAGCAATCAGCCCCAGCATTTT
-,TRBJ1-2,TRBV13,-,CASSLDRPGGYTF,TGTGCCAGCAGCCTCGACAGGCCGGGGGGCTACACCTTC
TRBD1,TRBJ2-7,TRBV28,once,CASWGTGNLNYEQYF,TGTGCCAGCTGGGGGACAGGGAACCTAAACTACGAGCAGTACTTC
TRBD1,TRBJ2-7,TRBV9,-,CASSAQGAPHYEQYF,TGTGCCAGCAGCGCACAGGGGGCCCCTCACTACGAGCAGTACTTC
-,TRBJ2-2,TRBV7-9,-,CASSLAGFGTGELFF,TGTGCCAGCAGCTTGGCAGGGTTTGGCACCGGGGAGCTGTTTTTT
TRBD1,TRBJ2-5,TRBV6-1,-,CASSGQGGATQYF,TGTGCCAGCAGTGGACAGGGCGGAGCGACCCAGTACTTC
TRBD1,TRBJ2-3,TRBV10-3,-,CAISKQGQETGTDTQYF,TGTGCCATCAGCAAACAGGGACAGGAGACAGGCACAGATACGCAGTATTTT
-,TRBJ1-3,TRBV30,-,CAWIGLGNTIYF,TGTGCCTGGATTGGGTTAGGGAACACCATATATTTT
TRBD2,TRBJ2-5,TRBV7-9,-,CASSTRTSGISETQYF,TGTGCCAGCAGCACCCGGACTAGCGGGATTAGTGAGACCCAGTACTTC
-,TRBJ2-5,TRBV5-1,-,CASSLPSGVGETQYF,TGCGCCAGCAGCTTGCCTTCAGGGGTCGGAGAGACCCAGTACTTC
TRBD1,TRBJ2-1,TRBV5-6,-,CASSLAQGARNEQFF,TGTGCCAGCAGCTTGGCACAGGGGGCAAGAAATGAGCAGTTCTTC
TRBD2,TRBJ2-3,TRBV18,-,CASSPGTRKTDTQYF,TGTGCCAGCTCACCCGGGACTAGGAAAACAGATACGCAGTATTTT
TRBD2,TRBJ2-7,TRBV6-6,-,CASSLRLAGAHEQYF,TGTGCCAGCAGTTTAAGACTAGCGGGAGCCCACGAGCAGTACTTC
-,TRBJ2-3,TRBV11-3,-,CASSPGLDTQYF,TGTGCCAGCAGCCCAGGACTGGATACGCAGTATTTT
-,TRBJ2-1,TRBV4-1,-,CASSQAGTRGDEQFF,TGCGCCAGCAGCCAGGCAGGAACTAGAGGAGATGAGCAGTTCTTC
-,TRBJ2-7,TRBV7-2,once,CASSPGPRQYF,TGTGCCAGCAGCCCGGGTCCTCGGCAGTACTTC
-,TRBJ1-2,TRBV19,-,CASSRTVANYGYTF,TGTGCCAGTAGTAGGACTGTAGCTAACTATGGCTACACCTTC
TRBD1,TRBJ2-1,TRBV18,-,CANSPGTAYNEQFF,TGTGCCAACTCACCCGGGACAGCCTACAATGAGCAGTTCTTC
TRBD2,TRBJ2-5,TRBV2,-,CASSDDALAGTTRETQYF,TGTGCCAGCAGTGACGACGCTCTAGCGGGGACAACCAGAGAGACCCAGTACTTC
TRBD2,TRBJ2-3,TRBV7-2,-,CASSPRTSGSTDTQYF,TGTGCCAGCAGCCCACGGACTAGCGGAAGCACAGATACGCAGTATTTT